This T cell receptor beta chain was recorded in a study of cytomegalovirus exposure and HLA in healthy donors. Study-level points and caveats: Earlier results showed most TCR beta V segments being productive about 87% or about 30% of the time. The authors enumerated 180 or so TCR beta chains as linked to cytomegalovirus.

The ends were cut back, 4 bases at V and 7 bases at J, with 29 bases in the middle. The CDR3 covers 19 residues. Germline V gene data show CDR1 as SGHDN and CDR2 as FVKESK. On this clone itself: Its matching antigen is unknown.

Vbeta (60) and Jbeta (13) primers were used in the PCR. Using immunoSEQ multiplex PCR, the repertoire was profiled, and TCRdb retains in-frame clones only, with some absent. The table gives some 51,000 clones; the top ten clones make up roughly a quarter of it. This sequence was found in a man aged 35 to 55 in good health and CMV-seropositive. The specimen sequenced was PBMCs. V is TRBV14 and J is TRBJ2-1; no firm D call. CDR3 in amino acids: CASSPKSVLVVGSVNEQFF. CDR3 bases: TGTGCCAGCAGCCCGAAATCCGTCCTAGTGGTAGGCTCGGTGAATGAGCAGTTCTTC.